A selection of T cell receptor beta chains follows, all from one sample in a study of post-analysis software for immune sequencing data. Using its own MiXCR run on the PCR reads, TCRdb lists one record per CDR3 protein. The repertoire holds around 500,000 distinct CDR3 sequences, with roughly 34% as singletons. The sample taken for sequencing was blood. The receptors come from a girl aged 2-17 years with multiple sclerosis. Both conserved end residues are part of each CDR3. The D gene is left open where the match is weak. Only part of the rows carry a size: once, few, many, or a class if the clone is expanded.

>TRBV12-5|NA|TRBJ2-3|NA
TGTGCTCCTGCCCCCGAAGGAGCAGATACGCAGTATTTT
CAPAPEGADTQYF
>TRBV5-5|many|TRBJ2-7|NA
TGTGCCAGCAGCTTGGGGGACGGAGCCTACGAGCAGTACTTC
CASSLGDGAYEQYF
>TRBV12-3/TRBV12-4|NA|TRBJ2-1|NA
TGTCCCAGCAGTTTCTCCGGGCAAGAGACCCAGTTCTTC
CPSSFSGQETQFF
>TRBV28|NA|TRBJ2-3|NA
TGTGCCAGCAGTCTGCTCCGCCCGGGGGCAGATACGCAGTATTTT
CASSLLRPGADTQYF
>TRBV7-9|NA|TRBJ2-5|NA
TGTGCCAGCAGCTTAGAGGCGGGCCGGGGAGAGACCCAGTACTTC
CASSLEAGRGETQYF
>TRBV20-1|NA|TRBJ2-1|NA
TGCAGTGCTAACGGGGTCTACAATGAGCAGTTCTTC
CSANGVYNEQFF
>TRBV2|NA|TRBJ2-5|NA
TGTGCCAGCAGTGATGGCCCTTCGACCCAGTACTTC
CASSDGPSTQYF
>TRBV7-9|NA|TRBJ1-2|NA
TGTGCCAGCAGCTTAAACAGTAACAAAGGGTCTGGCTACACCTTC
CASSLNSNKGSGYTF
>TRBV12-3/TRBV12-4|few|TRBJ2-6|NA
TGTGCCAGCAGCCTCCGAGGGGGAAATGGGGCCAACGTCCTGACTTTC
CASSLRGGNGANVLTF
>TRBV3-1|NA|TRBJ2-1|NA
TGTGCCAGCAGCCAAGATAACCAGCATTACAATGAGCAGTTCTTC
CASSQDNQHYNEQFF
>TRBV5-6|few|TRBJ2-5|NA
TGTGCCAGCAGCTTTCGCGGACTTCAAGAGACCCAGTACTTC
CASSFRGLQETQYF
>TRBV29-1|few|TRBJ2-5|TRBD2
TGCAGCGTTGGAGCCCCTAGCGGGGCAGAGACCCAGTACTTC
CSVGAPSGAETQYF
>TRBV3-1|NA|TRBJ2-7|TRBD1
TGTGCCAGCAGCCACCCAAGACAGGGGGCGGCCTACGAGCAGTACTTC
CASSHPRQGAAYEQYF
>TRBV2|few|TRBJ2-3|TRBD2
TGTGCCAGCAGCAGGACTAGCGGGGATACGCAGTATTTT
CASSRTSGDTQYF
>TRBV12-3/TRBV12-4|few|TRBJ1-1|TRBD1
TGTGCCAGCAGTCCCGACAGGGGGCACACTGAAGCTTTCTTT
CASSPDRGHTEAFF
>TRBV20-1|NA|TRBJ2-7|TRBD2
TGCAGTGCTAGGCCACTAGCGGGGGATGGGAAGACCCGGTACTTC
CSARPLAGDGKTRYF
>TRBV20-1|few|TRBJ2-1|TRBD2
TGCAGTGCTAGGCGGACTAGCGGGGGCCCCTACAATGAGCAGTTCTTC
CSARRTSGGPYNEQFF
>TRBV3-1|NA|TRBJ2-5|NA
TGTGCCACCCTGGACCAGTACCAAGAGACCCAGTACTTC
CATLDQYQETQYF
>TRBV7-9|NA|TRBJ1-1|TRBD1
TGTGCCAGCAGGCAGGGACAGCCGAACACTGAAGCTTTCTTT
CASRQGQPNTEAFF
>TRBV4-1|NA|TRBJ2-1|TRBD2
TGCGCCAGCAGCCAACCCGGGGGGACCTACAATGAGCAGTTCTTC
CASSQPGGTYNEQFF
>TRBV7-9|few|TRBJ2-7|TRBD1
TGTGCCAGCAGCTTAGGCAACACAGGGGCGGGCGAGCAGTACTTC
CASSLGNTGAGEQYF
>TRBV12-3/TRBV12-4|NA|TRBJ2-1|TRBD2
TGTGCCGTCGTAAGCGGGCTAGCGGGGGGGTCGAGCTCCTACAATGAGCAGTTCTTC
CAVVSGLAGGSSSYNEQFF
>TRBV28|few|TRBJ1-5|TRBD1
TGTGCCAGCAGTTTAGGGGACAGAACTAATCAGCCCCAGCATTTT
CASSLGDRTNQPQHF
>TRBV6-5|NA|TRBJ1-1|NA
TGTGCCAGCAGTTACGACGGGTTGAACACTGAAGCTTTCTTT
CASSYDGLNTEAFF
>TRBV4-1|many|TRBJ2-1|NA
TGCGCCAGCAGCCAAGATCTGCCGAGCTCCTACAATGAGCAGTTCTTC
CASSQDLPSSYNEQFF
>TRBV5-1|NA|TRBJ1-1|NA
TGCGCCAGCAGCTTGGCCGGGGGGACACGGAGCCCTGAAGCTTTCTTT
CASSLAGGTRSPEAFF
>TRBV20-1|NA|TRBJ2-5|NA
TGCAGTGCCCCGACCGGGGGCTTGGAAGCCCAGTACTTC
CSAPTGGLEAQYF
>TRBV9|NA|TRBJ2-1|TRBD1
TGTGCCAGCAGCGTGACAGGGGAGCGCAATGAGCAGTTCTTC
CASSVTGERNEQFF
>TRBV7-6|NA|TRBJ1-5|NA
TGTGCCAGCAGCTTAGATGGGGGCCCTAACCGGCCCCAGCATTTT
CASSLDGGPNRPQHF
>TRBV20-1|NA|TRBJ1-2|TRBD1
TGCAGTGCTTTAACCGGGACAGGGACGGCGGATGGCTACACCTTC
CSALTGTGTADGYTF
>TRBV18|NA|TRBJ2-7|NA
TGTGCCAGCTTAGAGGACTCACGCTCCTACGAGCAGTACTTC
CASLEDSRSYEQYF
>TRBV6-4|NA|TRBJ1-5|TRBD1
TGTGCCAGCAGTATCCCCGGGACAGGGTACAATCAGCCCCAGCATTTT
CASSIPGTGYNQPQHF
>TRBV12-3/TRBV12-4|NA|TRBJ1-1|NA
TGTGCCAGCTCCCCCCGACTCAAGCCGAGCACTGAAGCTTTCTTT
CASSPRLKPSTEAFF
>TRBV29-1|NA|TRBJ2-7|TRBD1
TGCAGCGGCTCCGGGACAGGGGACTACGTGCAGTACTTC
CSGSGTGDYVQYF
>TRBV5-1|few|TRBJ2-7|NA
TGCGCCAGCAGCCGGGTATGTATGCCTACCGAGGGGCAGGGGATTTTCCGGTGGCAGTACTTC
CASSRVCMPTEGQGIFRWQYF
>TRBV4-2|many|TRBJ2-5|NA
TGTGCCAGCAACGAGAGACCGGGAGCTCAAGAGACCCAGTACTTC
CASNERPGAQETQYF